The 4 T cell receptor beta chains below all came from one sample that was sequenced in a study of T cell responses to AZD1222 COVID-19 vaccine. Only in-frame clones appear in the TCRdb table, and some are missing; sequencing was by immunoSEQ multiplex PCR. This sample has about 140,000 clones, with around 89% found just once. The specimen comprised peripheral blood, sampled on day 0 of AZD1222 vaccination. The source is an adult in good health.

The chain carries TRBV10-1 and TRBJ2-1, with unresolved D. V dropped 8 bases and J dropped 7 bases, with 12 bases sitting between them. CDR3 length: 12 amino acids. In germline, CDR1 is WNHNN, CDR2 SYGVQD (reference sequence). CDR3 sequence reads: CASYLLGNEQFF. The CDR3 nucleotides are TGCGCCAGCTACTTACTGGGGAATGAGCAGTTCTTC.

In nucleotides, the CDR3 is TGTGCCAGCAGTCAGGGGGGATACACTGAAGCTTTCTTT. Translation gives CASSQGGYTEAFF. This chain joins TRBV6-5 and TRBJ1-1; TRBD1 agrees at 7 bases. The CDR3 totals 13 residues. After removal of 5 bases from V and 3 bases from J, the junction contained 3 bases not matched to a gene. CDR1 MNHEY and CDR2 SVGAGI come from the germline V gene.

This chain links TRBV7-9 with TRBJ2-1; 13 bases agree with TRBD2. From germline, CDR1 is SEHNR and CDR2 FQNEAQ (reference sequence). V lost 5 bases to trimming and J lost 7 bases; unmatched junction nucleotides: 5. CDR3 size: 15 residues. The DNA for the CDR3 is TGTGCCAGCAGCCGGACTAGCGGGAGAAATAATGAGCAGTTCTTC. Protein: CASSRTSGRNNEQFF.

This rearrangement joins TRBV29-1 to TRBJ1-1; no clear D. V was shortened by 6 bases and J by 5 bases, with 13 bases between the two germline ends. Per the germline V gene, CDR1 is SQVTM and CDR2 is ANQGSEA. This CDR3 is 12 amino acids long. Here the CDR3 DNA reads TGCAGCGTAGAACGGGGTATAACTGAAGCTTTCTTT. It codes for CSVERGITEAFF.